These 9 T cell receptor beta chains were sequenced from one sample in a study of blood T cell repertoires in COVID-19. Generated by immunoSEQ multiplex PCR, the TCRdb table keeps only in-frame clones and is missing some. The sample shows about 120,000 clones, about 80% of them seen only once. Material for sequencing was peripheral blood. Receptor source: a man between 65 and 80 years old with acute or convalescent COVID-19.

The CDR3 DNA sequence: TGTGCCAGCAGCTATCTAGCGGGAGCTGGGGCCAACGTCCTGACTTTC. This codes for CASSYLAGAGANVLTF. V and J are TRBV7-2 and TRBJ2-6, with TRBD2 matching 10 bases. Germline V gene lookup returns CDR1 SGHTA and CDR2 FQGNSA. The CDR3 extends over 16 amino acids. J was trimmed by 2 bases and V by 4 bases; bases with no gene match: 2.

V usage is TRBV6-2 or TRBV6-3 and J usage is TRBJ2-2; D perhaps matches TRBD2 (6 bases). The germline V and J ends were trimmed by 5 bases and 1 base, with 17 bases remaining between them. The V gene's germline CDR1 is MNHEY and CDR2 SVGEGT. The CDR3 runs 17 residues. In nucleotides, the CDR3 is TGTGCCAGCAGTACAGGAGGGGCAGGGTGGAACACCGGGGAGCTGTTTTTT. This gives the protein CASSTGGAGWNTGELFF.

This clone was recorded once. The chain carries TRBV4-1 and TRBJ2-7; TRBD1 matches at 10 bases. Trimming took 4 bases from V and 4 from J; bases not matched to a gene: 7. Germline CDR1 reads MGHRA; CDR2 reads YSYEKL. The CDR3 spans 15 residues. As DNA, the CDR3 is TGCGCCAGCAGCCGAGGACAGGGGGAAGGTTACGAGCAGTACTTC. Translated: CASSRGQGEGYEQYF.

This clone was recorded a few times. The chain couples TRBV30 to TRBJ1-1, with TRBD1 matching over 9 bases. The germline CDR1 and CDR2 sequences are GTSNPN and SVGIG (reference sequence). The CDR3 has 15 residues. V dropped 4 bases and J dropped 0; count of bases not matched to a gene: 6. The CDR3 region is CAWMYRGPVNTEAFF. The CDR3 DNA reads TGTGCCTGGATGTACAGGGGGCCAGTGAACACTGAAGCTTTCTTT.

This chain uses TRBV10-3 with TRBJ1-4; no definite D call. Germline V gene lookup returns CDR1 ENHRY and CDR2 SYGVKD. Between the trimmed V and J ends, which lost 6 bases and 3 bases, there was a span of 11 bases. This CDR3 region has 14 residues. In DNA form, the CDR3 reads TGTGCCATCAGCGACCTGGGAGCTAATGAAAAACTGTTTTTT. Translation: CAISDLGANEKLFF.

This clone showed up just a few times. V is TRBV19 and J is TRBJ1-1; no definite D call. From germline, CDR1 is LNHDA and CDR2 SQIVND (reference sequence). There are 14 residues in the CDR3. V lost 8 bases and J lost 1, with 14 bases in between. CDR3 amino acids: CASRKQDWNTEAFF. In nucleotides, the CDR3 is TGTGCCAGTCGGAAGCAGGACTGGAACACTGAAGCTTTCTTT. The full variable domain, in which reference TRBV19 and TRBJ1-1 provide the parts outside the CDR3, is DGGITQSPKYLFRKEGQNVTLSCEQNLNHDAMYWYRQDPGQGLRLIYYSQIVNDFQKGDIAEGYSVSREKKESFPLTVTSAQKNPTAFYLCASRKQDWNTEAFFGQGTRLTVV.

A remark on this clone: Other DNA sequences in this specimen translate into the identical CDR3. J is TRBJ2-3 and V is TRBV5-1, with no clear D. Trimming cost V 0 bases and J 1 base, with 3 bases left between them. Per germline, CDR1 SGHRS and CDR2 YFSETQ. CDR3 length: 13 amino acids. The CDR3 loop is CASSLAGTDTQYF. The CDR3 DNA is TGCGCCAGCAGCTTGGCAGGCACAGATACGCAGTATTTT.

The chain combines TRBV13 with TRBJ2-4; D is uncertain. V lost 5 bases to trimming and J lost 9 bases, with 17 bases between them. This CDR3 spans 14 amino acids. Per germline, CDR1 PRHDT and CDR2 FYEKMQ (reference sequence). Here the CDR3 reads CASSQRLLPAIQYF. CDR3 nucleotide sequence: TGTGCCAGCAGCCAAAGACTGCTACCGGCCATTCAGTACTTC.

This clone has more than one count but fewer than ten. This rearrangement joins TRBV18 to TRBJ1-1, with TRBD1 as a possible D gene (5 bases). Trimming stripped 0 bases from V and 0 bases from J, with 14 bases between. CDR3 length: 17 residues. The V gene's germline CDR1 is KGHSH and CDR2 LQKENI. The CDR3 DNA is TGTGCCAGCTCACCACCGCGCGGGGGGGTTATGAACACTGAAGCTTTCTTT. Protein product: CASSPPRGGVMNTEAFF.